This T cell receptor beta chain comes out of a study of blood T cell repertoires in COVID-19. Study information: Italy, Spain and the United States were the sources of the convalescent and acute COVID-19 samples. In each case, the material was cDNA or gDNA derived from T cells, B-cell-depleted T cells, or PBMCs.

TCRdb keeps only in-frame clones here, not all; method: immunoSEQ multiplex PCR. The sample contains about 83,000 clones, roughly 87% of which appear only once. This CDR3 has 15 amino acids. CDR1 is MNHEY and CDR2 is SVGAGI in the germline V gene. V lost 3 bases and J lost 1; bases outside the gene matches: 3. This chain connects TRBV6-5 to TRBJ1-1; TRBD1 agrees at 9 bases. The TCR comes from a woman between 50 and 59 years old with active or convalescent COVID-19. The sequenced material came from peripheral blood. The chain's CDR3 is CASSYTGQGNTEAFF. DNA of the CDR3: TGTGCCAGCAGTTATACGGGACAGGGGAACACTGAAGCTTTCTTT.